This passage covers 11 T cell receptor beta chains from one sample sequenced in a study of T-cell reconstitution after alpha-beta-depleted transplantation in children. Unique molecular identifiers were used in preparing the TCRbeta library. One entry per CDR3 protein results from TCRdb running MiXCR on the PCR reads. The table includes almost 500,000 distinct CDR3 sequences, 12% detected once. The source material was PBMCs from the stem cell graft donor, sampled from the stem cell graft. The receptors were gathered from a human donor who donated a stem cell graft to a child with combined immunodeficiency.

This clonotype was seen ten or more times. The V call is TRBV10-3, the J call TRBJ2-3, with 14 bases identical to TRBD2. CDR3 length: 23 residues. Germline CDR1 ENHRY, CDR2 SYGVKD. V gave up 0 bases and J gave up 0 bases; unmatched junction bases: 17. CDR3 DNA: TGTGCCATCAGTGAGTCCGTCTGGTACCATAGGACTAGCGGGGGGCCTAGCACAGATACGCAGTATTTT. Protein sequence: CAISESVWYHRTSGGPSTDTQYF.

The sample holds many counts of this clonotype. This sequence joins TRBV12-3 or TRBV12-4 and TRBJ1-2; D remains ambiguous. The CDR3 is made up of 14 amino acids. The V gene lost 6 bases and the J gene lost 4 bases, with 15 bases spanning the gap. The CDR3 nucleotides are TGTGCCAGCAGAACGTCGGGCACCGGCTATGGCTACACCTTC. Protein: CASRTSGTGYGYTF.

Comments on this clonotype: Its ends do not fully match the called genes, so a read error is possible. The gene calls are TRBV7-9 and TRBJ2-1; 11 bases agree with TRBD2. Germline values: CDR1 SEHNR, CDR2 FQNEAQ (reference sequence). CDR3 size: 14 residues. CDR3 in amino acids: CASSLTSGGGVEIF. The CDR3 DNA reads as TGTGCCAGCAGCTTAACTAGCGGGGGTGGGGTCGAGATCTTC.

This clonotype was seen ten or more times. This sequence joins TRBV20-1 and TRBJ2-7, with 7 bases matching TRBD2. Germline V gives CDR1 DFQATT, CDR2 SNEGSKA (reference sequence). V shed 5 bases, J shed 5 bases, and the junction held 9 bases outside the gene matches. The length of the CDR3 is 13 residues. CDR3 in DNA: TGCAGTGCTCGTCCGGGAGGTAAAAACGAGCAGTACTTC. Its translation: CSARPGGKNEQYF.

This clonotype was recorded many times. The chain couples TRBV5-1 to TRBJ2-1, with D maybe TRBD1 (6 bases). The CDR3 is 13 amino acids. Trimming removed 6 bases from V and 5 bases from J, with 12 bases in between. The germline CDR1 and CDR2 sequences are SGHRS and YFSETQ. CDR3 sequence: CASTPDRDNEQFF. The CDR3 nucleotides read TGCGCCAGCACCCCGGACAGAGACAATGAGCAGTTCTTC.

This clonotype showed up just a few times. This sequence joins TRBV5-6 and TRBJ2-2, with 7 bases fitting TRBD1. The ends lost 2 bases at V and 2 bases at J; junction bases unmatched: 12. The CDR3 consists of 18 residues. From germline, CDR1 is SGHDT and CDR2 YYEEEE. The CDR3 is CASSFVRSGQLNTGELFF. The CDR3 DNA sequence: TGTGCCAGCAGCTTTGTCCGGTCGGGACAGTTAAACACCGGGGAGCTGTTTTTT.

This clonotype was recorded at least ten times. The V and J genes are TRBV7-9 and TRBJ2-1; D perhaps matches TRBD2 (5 bases). There are 15 residues in the CDR3. Germline V lookup: CDR1 SEHNR, CDR2 FQNEAQ (reference sequence). The germline V and J ends were trimmed by 0 bases and 4 bases, with 10 bases remaining between them. The CDR3 spells CASSLASGPYNEQFF. DNA of the CDR3: TGTGCCAGCAGCTTAGCCAGCGGTCCATACAATGAGCAGTTCTTC.

This clonotype came up many times. This chain links TRBV7-2 with TRBJ2-2; the match to TRBD2 covers 9 bases. After removal of 5 bases from V and 5 bases from J, the junction contained 12 bases not matched to a gene. Germline V CDR1 and CDR2: SGHTA, FQGNSA. This CDR3 comprises 17 residues. CDR3 loop: CASSQSSGGPGTGELFF. CDR3 bases: TGTGCCAGCAGCCAAAGTAGCGGGGGCCCGGGTACCGGGGAGCTGTTTTTT.

In DNA, the CDR3 is TGCAGCGTTGACGGGACAGCCGCGCCCTACGAGCAGTACTTC. This gives the protein CSVDGTAAPYEQYF. The chain uses TRBV29-1 and TRBJ2-7; TRBD1 matches 7 bases. Germline lookup yields CDR1 SQVTM and CDR2 ANQGSEA. The CDR3 extends over 14 amino acids. Unmatched junction bases numbered 7, after V lost 3 bases and J lost 2 bases.

The rearrangement uses TRBV29-1 and TRBJ2-1; no definite D call. V lost 7 bases and J lost 0, with 10 bases in between. The CDR3 is 13 amino acids. Germline-derived CDR1 and CDR2 are SQVTM and ANQGSEA. CDR3 sequence: CSGVRSSYNEQFF. The CDR3 DNA follows: TGCAGCGGTGTGCGGAGCTCCTACAATGAGCAGTTCTTC.

The genes are TRBV6-5 and TRBJ2-3; 10 positions agree with TRBD2. This CDR3 comprises 14 residues. With V trimmed by 7 bases and J by 5 bases, 6 bases remained unmatched. From germline, CDR1 is MNHEY and CDR2 SVGAGI. CDR3 DNA sequence: TGTGCCAGCATTAGCGGGGGGCGGGGAGATACGCAGTATTTT. This encodes CASISGGRGDTQYF.